The rows below give T cell receptor beta chains drawn from one sample of a study of cytomegalovirus exposure and HLA in healthy donors. Assay used: immunoSEQ multiplex PCR; TCRdb lists only in-frame clones, some missing. The sample lists about 150,000 clones; 73% were seen once. Material for sequencing was PBMCs. The receptor source for this set is a woman younger than 35 in good health and CMV-seropositive. Each CDR3 is given with its conserved first and last residue. The D gene is left open where the match is weak. Part of the rows lack a size; the others show once, few, many or a class for expanded clones.

d_call: NA
j_call: TRBJ2-7
v_call: TRBV19
clone_size: NA
cdr3_aa: CASSIPGVGEQYF
cdr3_nt: TGTGCCAGTAGTATACCAGGGGTCGGCGAGCAGTACTTC

d_call: TRBD1
j_call: TRBJ1-4
v_call: TRBV6-1
clone_size: few
cdr3_aa: CASSASIRDRGNEKLFF
cdr3_nt: TGTGCCAGCAGTGCTTCGATAAGGGACAGGGGAAATGAAAAACTGTTTTTT

d_call: TRBD1
j_call: TRBJ2-1
v_call: TRBV7-3
clone_size: NA
cdr3_aa: CASSRQGETEQFF
cdr3_nt: TGTGCCAGCAGCCGACAGGGGGAAACTGAGCAGTTCTTC

d_call: NA
j_call: TRBJ2-7
v_call: TRBV6-1
clone_size: NA
cdr3_aa: CASSVGQSSYEQYF
cdr3_nt: TGTGCCAGCAGTGTCGGACAGTCCTCCTACGAGCAGTACTTC

d_call: NA
j_call: TRBJ1-5
v_call: TRBV27
clone_size: once
cdr3_aa: CASSPSGAASQHF
cdr3_nt: TGTGCCAGCAGTCCCTCAGGGGCGGCTTCCCAGCATTTT

d_call: NA
j_call: TRBJ1-2
v_call: TRBV7-2
clone_size: NA
cdr3_aa: CASSLAARGYGYTF
cdr3_nt: TGTGCCAGCAGCTTAGCGGCCAGGGGATATGGCTACACCTTC

d_call: TRBD1
j_call: TRBJ2-7
v_call: TRBV4-3
clone_size: few
cdr3_aa: CASSQVRDRGYEQYF
cdr3_nt: TGCGCCAGCAGCCAAGTCCGGGACAGGGGCTACGAGCAGTACTTC

d_call: NA
j_call: TRBJ2-4
v_call: TRBV4-1
clone_size: NA
cdr3_aa: CASSQVIRQKNIQYF
cdr3_nt: TGCGCCAGCAGCCAAGTTATCCGCCAGAAAAACATTCAGTACTTC

d_call: NA
j_call: TRBJ1-6
v_call: TRBV20-1
clone_size: NA
cdr3_aa: CATARLDLHF
cdr3_nt: TGCGCTACAGCCCGACTAGACCTCCACTTT

d_call: TRBD1
j_call: TRBJ2-7
v_call: TRBV9
clone_size: NA
cdr3_aa: CASSKLDRGFYEQYF
cdr3_nt: TGTGCCAGCAGCAAACTAGACAGGGGTTTCTACGAGCAGTACTTC

d_call: TRBD1
j_call: TRBJ1-6
v_call: TRBV18
clone_size: NA
cdr3_aa: CASSLGQGANSPLHF
cdr3_nt: TGTGCCAGCTCACTGGGACAGGGGGCGAATTCACCCCTCCACTTT

d_call: NA
j_call: TRBJ2-7
v_call: TRBV5-4
clone_size: NA
cdr3_aa: CASSRDTDEQYF
cdr3_nt: TGTGCCAGCAGCCGGGACACAGACGAGCAGTACTTC

d_call: TRBD1
j_call: TRBJ2-2
v_call: TRBV2
clone_size: NA
cdr3_aa: CASRPGQGLVLRELFF
cdr3_nt: TGTGCCAGCCGCCCCGGACAGGGCCTCGTTCTCCGGGAGCTGTTTTTT

d_call: TRBD1
j_call: TRBJ1-3
v_call: TRBV7-9
clone_size: few
cdr3_aa: CASSSSTGASSGNTIYF
cdr3_nt: TGTGCCAGCAGCTCTTCGACAGGGGCCTCCTCCGGAAACACCATATATTTT

d_call: NA
j_call: TRBJ2-7
v_call: TRBV9
clone_size: NA
cdr3_aa: CASSSSPSSYEQYF
cdr3_nt: TGTGCCAGCAGCTCCTCTCCGAGCTCCTACGAGCAGTACTTC

d_call: NA
j_call: TRBJ2-1
v_call: TRBV9
clone_size: NA
cdr3_aa: CASSVGSVVEQFF
cdr3_nt: TGTGCCAGCAGCGTAGGTAGCGTCGTTGAGCAGTTCTTC

d_call: TRBD1
j_call: TRBJ2-7
v_call: TRBV27
clone_size: NA
cdr3_aa: CASSFHPLGQGIYEQYF
cdr3_nt: TGTGCCAGCAGTTTCCACCCCCTCGGACAGGGGATCTACGAGCAGTACTTC

d_call: NA
j_call: TRBJ2-1
v_call: TRBV5-1
clone_size: NA
cdr3_aa: CASTRSQGGYNEQFF
cdr3_nt: TGCGCCAGCACCCGGTCGCAGGGAGGCTACAATGAGCAGTTCTTC

d_call: NA
j_call: TRBJ2-5
v_call: TRBV5-1
clone_size: NA
cdr3_aa: CASSLWSRSQETQYF
cdr3_nt: TGCGCCAGCAGCTTGTGGTCACGGTCACAAGAGACCCAGTACTTC

d_call: TRBD1
j_call: TRBJ2-6
v_call: TRBV5-6
clone_size: NA
cdr3_aa: CASSFGTGVPRAGANVLTF
cdr3_nt: TGTGCCAGCAGCTTTGGGACAGGGGTACCTCGGGCTGGGGCCAACGTCCTGACTTTC

d_call: NA
j_call: TRBJ1-5
v_call: TRBV4-1
clone_size: NA
cdr3_aa: CASSQLQGDQPQHF
cdr3_nt: TGCGCCAGCAGCCAACTCCAGGGCGATCAGCCCCAGCATTTT

d_call: TRBD1
j_call: TRBJ2-7
v_call: TRBV2
clone_size: NA
cdr3_aa: CASSPGTASYEQYF
cdr3_nt: TGTGCCAGCAGTCCCGGGACAGCCTCCTACGAGCAGTACTTC

d_call: TRBD2
j_call: TRBJ2-5
v_call: TRBV28
clone_size: NA
cdr3_aa: CASRGGLEYQETQYF
cdr3_nt: TGTGCCAGCAGGGGGGGGTTGGAGTACCAAGAGACCCAGTACTTC

d_call: TRBD1
j_call: TRBJ2-7
v_call: TRBV4-2
clone_size: NA
cdr3_aa: CASSLSGDRASEQYF
cdr3_nt: TGTGCCAGCAGCCTAAGCGGAGACAGGGCATCCGAGCAGTACTTC

d_call: NA
j_call: TRBJ2-7
v_call: TRBV7-2
clone_size: NA
cdr3_aa: CASSLVGHDYEQYF
cdr3_nt: TGTGCCAGCAGCTTAGTGGGACACGACTACGAGCAGTACTTC

d_call: NA
j_call: TRBJ2-7
v_call: TRBV11-3
clone_size: NA
cdr3_aa: CASSSSKESGSTEQYF
cdr3_nt: TGTGCCAGCAGCTCCTCCAAAGAGAGTGGGAGTACCGAGCAGTACTTC

d_call: TRBD2
j_call: TRBJ2-5
v_call: TRBV9
clone_size: few
cdr3_aa: CASSVGGGLETQYF
cdr3_nt: TGTGCCAGCAGCGTCGGCGGGGGGCTAGAGACCCAGTACTTC

d_call: NA
j_call: TRBJ2-1
v_call: TRBV4-3
clone_size: NA
cdr3_aa: CASSQDRVEQFF
cdr3_nt: TGCGCCAGCAGCCAAGATCGGGTAGAGCAGTTCTTC

d_call: NA
j_call: TRBJ1-2
v_call: TRBV12-2
clone_size: NA
cdr3_aa: CASRPSTGANNYGYTF
cdr3_nt: TGTGCAAGTCGCCCATCGACAGGGGCAAATAACTATGGCTACACCTTC

d_call: NA
j_call: TRBJ2-2
v_call: TRBV10-3
clone_size: NA
cdr3_aa: CAISSLQTNTGELFF
cdr3_nt: TGTGCCATCAGTTCTCTGCAGACGAACACCGGGGAGCTGTTTTTT

d_call: TRBD2
j_call: TRBJ2-5
v_call: TRBV9
clone_size: once
cdr3_aa: CASNQAGGAETQYF
cdr3_nt: TGTGCCAGCAACCAAGCGGGGGGGGCAGAGACCCAGTACTTC

d_call: TRBD1
j_call: TRBJ2-1
v_call: TRBV4-2
clone_size: NA
cdr3_aa: CASSTRDRVYNEQFF
cdr3_nt: TGTGCCAGCAGCACCAGGGACAGGGTCTACAATGAGCAGTTCTTC

d_call: NA
j_call: TRBJ2-7
v_call: TRBV9
clone_size: NA
cdr3_aa: CASSVQGSSYEQYF
cdr3_nt: TGTGCCAGCAGTGTACAGGGAAGCTCCTACGAGCAGTACTTC

d_call: TRBD1
j_call: TRBJ1-6
v_call: TRBV27
clone_size: NA
cdr3_aa: CASRQQGSSYNSPLHF
cdr3_nt: TGTGCCAGCAGGCAACAGGGGAGCTCCTATAATTCACCCCTCCACTTT

d_call: NA
j_call: TRBJ1-1
v_call: TRBV28
clone_size: NA
cdr3_aa: CASSLDSPEAFF
cdr3_nt: TGTGCCAGCAGTTTGGACAGTCCCGAAGCTTTCTTT

d_call: TRBD1
j_call: TRBJ1-5
v_call: TRBV19
clone_size: NA
cdr3_aa: CASIGTGAQPQHF
cdr3_nt: TGTGCCAGTATAGGGACAGGGGCTCAGCCCCAGCATTTT

d_call: NA
j_call: TRBJ2-7
v_call: TRBV10-3
clone_size: once
cdr3_aa: CAIGGLRTNEQYF
cdr3_nt: TGTGCCATCGGGGGGTTAAGGACCAACGAGCAGTACTTC

d_call: TRBD2
j_call: TRBJ2-7
v_call: TRBV7-2
clone_size: NA
cdr3_aa: CASSVGGGSYEQYF
cdr3_nt: TGTGCCAGCAGCGTGGGGGGGGGCTCCTACGAGCAGTACTTC

d_call: NA
j_call: TRBJ1-1
v_call: TRBV5-4
clone_size: few
cdr3_aa: CASSQGKSNTEAFF
cdr3_nt: TGTGCCAGCAGCCAGGGGAAATCGAACACTGAAGCTTTCTTT

d_call: NA
j_call: TRBJ1-2
v_call: TRBV5-4
clone_size: NA
cdr3_aa: CASSSKQGSYGYTF
cdr3_nt: TGTGCCAGCAGCTCAAAACAGGGAAGCTATGGCTACACCTTC

d_call: NA
j_call: TRBJ2-5
v_call: TRBV19
clone_size: NA
cdr3_aa: CASSVGRWETQYF
cdr3_nt: TGTGCCAGTAGTGTGGGCCGATGGGAGACCCAGTACTTC

d_call: TRBD1
j_call: TRBJ2-7
v_call: TRBV9
clone_size: NA
cdr3_aa: CASSVGQVTYEQYF
cdr3_nt: TGTGCCAGCAGCGTGGGACAGGTTACCTACGAGCAGTACTTC

d_call: NA
j_call: TRBJ1-1
v_call: TRBV28
clone_size: NA
cdr3_aa: CASSLGGFGLRPEAFF
cdr3_nt: TGTGCCAGCAGCCTGGGGGGGTTTGGGTTAAGGCCTGAAGCTTTCTTT

d_call: TRBD1
j_call: TRBJ1-2
v_call: TRBV25-1
clone_size: NA
cdr3_aa: CASSERDSPNYGYTF
cdr3_nt: TGTGCCAGCAGTGAACGGGACAGCCCTAACTATGGCTACACCTTC

d_call: TRBD2
j_call: TRBJ2-3
v_call: TRBV27
clone_size: NA
cdr3_aa: CASSGSRFTSGFTDTQYF
cdr3_nt: TGTGCCAGCAGCGGAAGCCGCTTCACTAGCGGATTCACAGATACGCAGTATTTT

d_call: NA
j_call: TRBJ1-6
v_call: TRBV7-9
clone_size: NA
cdr3_aa: CASSSPDQDTHYNSPLHF
cdr3_nt: TGTGCCAGCAGCTCCCCTGACCAGGACACTCACTATAATTCACCCCTCCACTTT

d_call: TRBD1
j_call: TRBJ1-6
v_call: TRBV19
clone_size: NA
cdr3_aa: CASSPSTGGQSPLHF
cdr3_nt: TGTGCCAGTAGTCCCTCGACAGGGGGCCAGTCACCCCTCCACTTT

d_call: NA
j_call: TRBJ1-6
v_call: TRBV6-6
clone_size: NA
cdr3_aa: CASRFEGGEVSPLHF
cdr3_nt: TGTGCCAGCAGATTCGAGGGGGGGGAAGTTTCACCCCTCCACTTT

d_call: TRBD2
j_call: TRBJ2-7
v_call: TRBV9
clone_size: NA
cdr3_aa: CASSVASGGAYEQYF
cdr3_nt: TGTGCCAGCAGCGTAGCTAGCGGGGGGGCCTACGAGCAGTACTTC

d_call: NA
j_call: TRBJ2-7
v_call: TRBV29-1
clone_size: NA
cdr3_aa: CSVRRGNSYEQYF
cdr3_nt: TGCAGCGTTCGGCGGGGCAATTCCTACGAGCAGTACTTC

d_call: NA
j_call: TRBJ1-2
v_call: TRBV6-5
clone_size: NA
cdr3_aa: CASSSDLEGADGYTF
cdr3_nt: TGTGCCAGCAGTTCGGACCTAGAGGGCGCCGATGGCTACACCTTC

d_call: NA
j_call: TRBJ2-5
v_call: TRBV18
clone_size: NA
cdr3_aa: CASSPRSSETQYF
cdr3_nt: TGTGCCAGCTCACCGAGGAGCAGTGAGACCCAGTACTTC